This TCR beta chain is drawn from a study of shared clonotypes between healthy human individuals. This CDR3 is 16 amino acids long. The germline V and J ends were trimmed by 1 base and 2 bases, with 15 bases remaining between them. CDR1 is SGHAT, CDR2 FQNNGV, per germline. The method was immunoSEQ multiplex PCR; TCRdb's version includes in-frame clones alone and lacks a portion of them. The data contain roughly 1,500,000 clones, nearly 99% of them singletons. This receptor was identified in a man between 25 and 39 years old in good health. The sample comprised naive CD4+ T cells sorted from blood. Stated subset: CD45RA+ positively selected. The chain combines TRBV11-2 with TRBJ2-7, with D unclear. As DNA, the CDR3 is TGTGCCAGCAGCTTAGTAAGGGCGCCGATAACCTACGAGCAGTACTTC. Translation: CASSLVRAPITYEQYF.